This record concerns one TCR beta chain sequence. Authors of the study amplified TCR beta CDR3 regions from RNA transcripts. The TCR CDR3 was amplified in a first-round RT-PCR using the HTBI primer set. Via MiXCR, TCRdb re-called the multiplex PCR reads, giving one row per CDR3 protein. The repertoire includes over 650,000 distinct CDR3 sequences, 16% of them detected once, and under 9.5% sits in the top ten. This CDR3 has 12 amino acids. Germline assignment: CDR1 DFQATT and CDR2 SNEGSKA (reference sequence). V was trimmed by 2 bases and J by 7 bases, leaving 11 bases between them. The data are from a study of T cells in Graves' hyperthyroidism and ophthalmopathy.

The specimen was blood. This sequence originates from a man aged 18 to 35 with Graves' hyperthyroidism. V gene TRBV20-1 combines with J gene TRBJ1-1, with D unresolved. In DNA, the CDR3 is TGCAGTGCTAGAAGTCGGATGAATGAAGCTTTCTTT. It codes for CSARSRMNEAFF.